Below, one T cell receptor (beta chain) is given with its context. This sample is part of a study of shared T cell receptors in the human thymus. Measured with immunoSEQ multiplex PCR; TCRdb has only the in-frame clones, and not every one. The sample shows approximately 660,000 clones, roughly 90% of them seen only once. The CDR3 extends over 13 amino acids. These same data were also listed under a study on human thymus T cells.

The J gene is TRBJ1-2, the V gene TRBV21-1; TRBD1, the D gene given by the table, was not confirmed from the DNA. TRBV21-1 is annotated as a pseudogene. The sequence came from a boy less than two years old with a congenital heart defect. The sequencing input was thymocytes. CDR3 DNA: TGTGCCAGCTCCAGGGGACAGGGATATGGCTACACCTTC. Its protein product is CASSRGQGYGYTF.